This TCR beta chain was sequenced during a study of T cell responses to AZD1222 COVID-19 vaccine. Study-wide points: Just a handful of AZD1222 recipients were seropositive at baseline.

The protocol was immunoSEQ multiplex PCR, while the TCRdb copy is restricted to in-frame clones and leaves out a portion. The table records some 110,000 clones, approximately 84% of them present only once. A remark on this clone: Its cognate antigen is unknown.

The V gene lost 7 bases and the J gene lost 0 bases, with 18 bases spanning the gap. Per germline, CDR1 SNHLY and CDR2 FYNNEI. The CDR3 runs 16 residues. This chain joins TRBV2 and TRBJ1-2, with D possibly TRBD1 on 5 matching bases. This receptor was obtained from an adult in good health. Sequencing was performed on peripheral blood, taken on day 0 of AZD1222 vaccination. The CDR3 coding sequence is TGTGCCAGCACAAATCGGCGTTCGGGGGCTAACTATGGCTACACCTTC. Its translation is CASTNRRSGANYGYTF.